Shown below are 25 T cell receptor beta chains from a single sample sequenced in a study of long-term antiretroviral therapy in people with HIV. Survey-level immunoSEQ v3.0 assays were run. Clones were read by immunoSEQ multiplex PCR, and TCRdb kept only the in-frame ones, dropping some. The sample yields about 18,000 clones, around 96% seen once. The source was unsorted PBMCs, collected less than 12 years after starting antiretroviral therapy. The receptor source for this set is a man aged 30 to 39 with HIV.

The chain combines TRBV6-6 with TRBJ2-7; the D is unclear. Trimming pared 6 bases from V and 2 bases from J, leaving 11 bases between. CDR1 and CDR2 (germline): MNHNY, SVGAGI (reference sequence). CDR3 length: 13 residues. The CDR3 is CASREGLPYEQYF. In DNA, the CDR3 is TGTGCCAGCAGGGAAGGGTTGCCCTACGAGCAGTACTTC.

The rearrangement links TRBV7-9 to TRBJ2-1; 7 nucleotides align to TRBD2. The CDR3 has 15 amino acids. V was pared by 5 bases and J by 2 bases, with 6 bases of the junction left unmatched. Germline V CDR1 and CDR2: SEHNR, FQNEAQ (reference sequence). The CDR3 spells CASSLGGSTYNEQFF. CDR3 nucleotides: TGTGCCAGCAGCCTCGGGGGGTCCACCTACAATGAGCAGTTCTTC.

This CDR3 reads CAVGARDLSEAFF. In nucleotides, the CDR3 is TGTGCCGTCGGGGCCCGGGACCTCTCTGAAGCTTTCTTT. The V and J genes are TRBV7-8 and TRBJ1-1; tentatively, D is TRBD1 (5 bases). The CDR3 totals 13 residues. Trimming cost V 11 bases and J 6 bases, with 19 bases left between them. Germline lookup yields CDR1 SGHVS and CDR2 FQNEAQ.

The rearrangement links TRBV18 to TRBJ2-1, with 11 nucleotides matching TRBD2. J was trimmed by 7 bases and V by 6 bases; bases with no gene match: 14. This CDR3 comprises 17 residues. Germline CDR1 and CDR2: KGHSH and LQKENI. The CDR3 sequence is CASSPTSGGTGQNEQFF. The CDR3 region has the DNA TGTGCCAGCTCCCCTACTAGCGGGGGTACCGGGCAGAATGAGCAGTTCTTC.

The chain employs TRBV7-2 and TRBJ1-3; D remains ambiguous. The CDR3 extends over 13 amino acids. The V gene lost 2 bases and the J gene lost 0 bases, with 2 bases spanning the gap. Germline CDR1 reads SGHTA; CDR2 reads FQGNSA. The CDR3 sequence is CASSLYSGNTIYF. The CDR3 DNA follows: TGTGCCAGCAGCTTATACTCTGGAAACACCATATATTTT. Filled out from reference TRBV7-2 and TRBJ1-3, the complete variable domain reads GAGVSQSPSNKVTEKGKDVELRCDPISGHTALYWYRQSLGQGLEFLIYFQGNSAPDKSGLPSDRFSAERTGGSVSTLTIQRTQQEDSAVYLCASSLYSGNTIYFGEGSWLTVV.

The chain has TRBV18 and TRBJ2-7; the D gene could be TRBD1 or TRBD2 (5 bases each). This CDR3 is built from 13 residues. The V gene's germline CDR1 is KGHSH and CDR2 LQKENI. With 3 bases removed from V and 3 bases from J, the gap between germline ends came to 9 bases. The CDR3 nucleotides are TGTGCCAGCTCACCCGGGACGGACTACGAGCAGTACTTC. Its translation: CASSPGTDYEQYF.

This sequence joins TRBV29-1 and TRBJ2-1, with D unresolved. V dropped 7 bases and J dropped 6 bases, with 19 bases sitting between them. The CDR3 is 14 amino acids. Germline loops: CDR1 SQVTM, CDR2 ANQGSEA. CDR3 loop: CSGFLQVPSNEQFF. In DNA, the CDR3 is TGCAGCGGTTTCCTGCAGGTCCCTTCCAATGAGCAGTTCTTC.

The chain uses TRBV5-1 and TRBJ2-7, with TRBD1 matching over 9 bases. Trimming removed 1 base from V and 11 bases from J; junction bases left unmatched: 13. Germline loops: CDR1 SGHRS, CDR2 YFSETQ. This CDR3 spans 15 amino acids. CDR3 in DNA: TGCGCCAGCAGCTTGAACCTGGGACAGGGAGTTCCAGAGTACTTC. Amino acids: CASSLNLGQGVPEYF.

The CDR3 nucleotides are TGTGCCAGTAGCGCACGGGGGGGCTACAATGAAAAACTGTTTTTT. Translated: CASSARGGYNEKLFF. The V and J genes are TRBV19 and TRBJ1-4; D may be TRBD1 (6 bases). From germline, CDR1 is LNHDA and CDR2 SQIVND (reference sequence). This CDR3 comprises 15 residues. Trimming took 6 bases from V and 5 from J, leaving 16 bases between them.

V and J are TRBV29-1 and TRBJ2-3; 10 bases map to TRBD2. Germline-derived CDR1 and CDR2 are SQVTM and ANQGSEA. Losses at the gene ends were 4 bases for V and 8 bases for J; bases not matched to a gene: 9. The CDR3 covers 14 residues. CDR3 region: CSVGASGGAGTQYF. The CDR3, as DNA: TGCAGCGTTGGAGCCAGCGGGGGGGCGGGTACGCAGTATTTT.

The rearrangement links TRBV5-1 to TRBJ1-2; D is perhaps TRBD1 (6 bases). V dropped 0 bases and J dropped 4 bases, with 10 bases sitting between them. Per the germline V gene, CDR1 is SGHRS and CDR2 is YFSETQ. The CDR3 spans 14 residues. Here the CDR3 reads CASSLDLGGYGYTF. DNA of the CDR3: TGCGCCAGCAGCTTGGATCTAGGGGGCTATGGCTACACCTTC.

CDR3 sequence (DNA): TGTGCCAGCAGTTACGAGGGAACGAACACTGAAGCTTTCTTT. Its translation is CASSYEGTNTEAFF. The chain couples TRBV6-6 to TRBJ1-1; the D is unclear. This CDR3 spans 14 amino acids. Germline CDR1 MNHNY, CDR2 SVGAGI (reference sequence). The ends were cut back, 2 bases at V and 1 base at J, with 8 bases in the middle.

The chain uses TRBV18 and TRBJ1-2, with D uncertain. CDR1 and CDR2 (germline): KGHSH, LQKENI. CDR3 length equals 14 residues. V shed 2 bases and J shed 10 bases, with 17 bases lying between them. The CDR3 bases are TGTGCCAGCTCACCAGCGGCCTCAGGAGCAATCTACACCTTC. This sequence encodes CASSPAASGAIYTF.

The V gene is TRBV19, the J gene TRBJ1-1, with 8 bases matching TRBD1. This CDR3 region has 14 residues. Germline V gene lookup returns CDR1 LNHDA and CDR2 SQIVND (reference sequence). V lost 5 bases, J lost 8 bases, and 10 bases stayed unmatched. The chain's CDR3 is CASSPRDRGFEAFF. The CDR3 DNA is TGTGCCAGTAGTCCCCGAGACAGGGGATTCGAAGCTTTCTTT.

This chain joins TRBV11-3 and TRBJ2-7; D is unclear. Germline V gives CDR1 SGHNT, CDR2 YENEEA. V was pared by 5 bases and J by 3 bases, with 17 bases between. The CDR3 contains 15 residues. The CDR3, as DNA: TGTGCCAGCAGCCGTGATGACACTCAAATCTACGAGCAGTACGTC. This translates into CASSRDDTQIYEQYV.

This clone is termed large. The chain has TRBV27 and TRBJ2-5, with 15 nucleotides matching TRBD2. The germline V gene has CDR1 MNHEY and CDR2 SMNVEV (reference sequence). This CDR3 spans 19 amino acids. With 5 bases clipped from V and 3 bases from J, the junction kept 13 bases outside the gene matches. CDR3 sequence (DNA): TGTGCCAGCAGTCTCGGACTAGCGGGGGGGATCGCCCCAAAAGAGACCCAGTACTTC. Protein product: CASSLGLAGGIAPKETQYF.

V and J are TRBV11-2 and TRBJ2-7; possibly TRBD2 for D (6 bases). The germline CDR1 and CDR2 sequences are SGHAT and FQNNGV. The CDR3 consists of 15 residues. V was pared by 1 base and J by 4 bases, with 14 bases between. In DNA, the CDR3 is TGTGCCAGCAGCTTAGTAGGGACGGGGGAATACGAGCAGTACTTC. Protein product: CASSLVGTGEYEQYF.

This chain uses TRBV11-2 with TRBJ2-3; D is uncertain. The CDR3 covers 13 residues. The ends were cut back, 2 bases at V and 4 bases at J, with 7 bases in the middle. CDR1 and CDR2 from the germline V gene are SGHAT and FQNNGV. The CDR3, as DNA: TGTGCCAGCAGCTTAAACGTGGCAGATACGCAGTATTTT. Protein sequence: CASSLNVADTQYF.

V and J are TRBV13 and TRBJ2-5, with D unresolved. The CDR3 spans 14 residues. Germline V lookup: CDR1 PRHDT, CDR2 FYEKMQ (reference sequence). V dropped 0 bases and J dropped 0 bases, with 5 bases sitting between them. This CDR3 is CASSLGGYQETQYF. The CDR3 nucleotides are TGTGCCAGCAGCTTAGGGGGGTACCAAGAGACCCAGTACTTC.

As DNA, the CDR3 is TGCGCCAGCGAGGGGCCGAGGGTGGCCACTAATGAAAAACTGTTTTTT. Translated, it gives CASEGPRVATNEKLFF. J is TRBJ1-4 and V is TRBV4-1, with D possibly being TRBD1 (5 bases). V was pared by 8 bases and J by 2 bases, with 18 bases between. The CDR3 loop spans 16 amino acids. CDR1 and CDR2 from the germline V gene are MGHRA and YSYEKL.

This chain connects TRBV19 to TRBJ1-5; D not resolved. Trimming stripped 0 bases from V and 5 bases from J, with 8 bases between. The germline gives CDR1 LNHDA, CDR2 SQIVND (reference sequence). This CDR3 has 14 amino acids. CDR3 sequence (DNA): TGTGCCAGTAGTATAGATCTTGAATATCAGCCCCAGCATTTT. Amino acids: CASSIDLEYQPQHF.

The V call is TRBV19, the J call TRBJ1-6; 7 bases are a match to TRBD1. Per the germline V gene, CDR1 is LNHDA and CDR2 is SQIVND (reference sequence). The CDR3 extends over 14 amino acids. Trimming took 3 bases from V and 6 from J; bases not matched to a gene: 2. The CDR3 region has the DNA TGTGCCAGTAGTATCCGGGACAGTAATTCACCCCTCCACTTT. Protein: CASSIRDSNSPLHF.

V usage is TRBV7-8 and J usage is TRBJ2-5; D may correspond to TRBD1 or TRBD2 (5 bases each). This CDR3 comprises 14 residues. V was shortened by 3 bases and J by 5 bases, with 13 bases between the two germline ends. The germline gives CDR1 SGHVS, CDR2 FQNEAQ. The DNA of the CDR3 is TGTGCCAGCAGCTTGGGGGACCGAGGGGAGACCCAGTACTTC. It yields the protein CASSLGDRGETQYF.

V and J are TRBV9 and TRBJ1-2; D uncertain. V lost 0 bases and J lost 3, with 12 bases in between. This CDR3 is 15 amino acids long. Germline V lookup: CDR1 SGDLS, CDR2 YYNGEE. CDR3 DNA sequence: TGTGCCAGCAGCGTAGGGTCGGGGAAAGACTATGGCTACACCTTC. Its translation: CASSVGSGKDYGYTF.

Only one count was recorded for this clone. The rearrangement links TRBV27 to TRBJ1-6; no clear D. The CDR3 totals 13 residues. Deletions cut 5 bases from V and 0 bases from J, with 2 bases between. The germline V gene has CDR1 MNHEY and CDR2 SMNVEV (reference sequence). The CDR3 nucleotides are TGTGCCAGCAGTAACTCCTATAATTCACCCCTCCACTTT. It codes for CASSNSYNSPLHF.